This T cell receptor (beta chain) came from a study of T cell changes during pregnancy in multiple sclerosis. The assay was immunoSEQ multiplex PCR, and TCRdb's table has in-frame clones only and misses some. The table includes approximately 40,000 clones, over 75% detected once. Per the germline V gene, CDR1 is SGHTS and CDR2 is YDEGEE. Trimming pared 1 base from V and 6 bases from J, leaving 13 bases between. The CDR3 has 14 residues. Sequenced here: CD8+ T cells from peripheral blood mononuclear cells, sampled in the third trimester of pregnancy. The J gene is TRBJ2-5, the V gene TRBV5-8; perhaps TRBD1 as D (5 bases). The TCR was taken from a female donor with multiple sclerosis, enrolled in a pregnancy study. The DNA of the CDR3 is TGTGCCAGCAGCTTGAGCCAGGGCTGGAAGACCCAGTACTTC. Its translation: CASSLSQGWKTQYF.